Reported below is one TCR beta chain. Each donor was a healthy Caucasian. This sample was included in a study of identical twins. TCRdb reprocessed the 5' RACE reads via MiXCR and lists one record per CDR3 protein. This repertoire shows about 190,000 distinct CDR3 sequences, approximately 16% found once; its top ten account for 35% to 45%. This CDR3 has 13 amino acids. Germline V gives CDR1 SQVTM, CDR2 ANQGSEA. V trimming: 2 bases; J trimming: 2 bases; junction bases outside the gene matches: 2. These data also formed part of another study, on T cells expressing NK-cell markers.

Sequenced input: CD8+ T cells sorted from blood. This receptor was identified in a woman aged 18 to 35 in good health. The V call is TRBV29-1, the J call TRBJ2-7; TRBD2 matches at 8 bases. The CDR3 DNA reads as TGCAGCGTTGAAAAAGCGGGGGCCTACGAGCAGTACTTC. It specifies CSVEKAGAYEQYF.